This T cell receptor (beta chain) is from a study of shared clonotypes between healthy human individuals. General observations from the study: Since donors were few, the genetic and exposure-history diversity represented was limited. Naive CD4 clonotypes overlapped across a handful of donors at roughly 4.5%.

Comments on this clone: Antigen: not known.

V dropped 3 bases and J dropped 9 bases, with 18 bases sitting between them. Per germline, CDR1 SGHTA and CDR2 FQGNSA. The CDR3 covers 15 residues. Clones were read by immunoSEQ multiplex PCR, and TCRdb kept only the in-frame ones, dropping some. The sample yields 730,000 or so clones, about two thirds seen once. The material sequenced was memory CD4+ T cells sorted from blood. Subset specified: CD45RA-negative fraction. The TCR was taken from a woman in her twenties or thirties in good health. The chain couples TRBV7-2 to TRBJ1-5, with a possible D match to TRBD1 (6 bases). The CDR3 DNA follows: TGTGCCAGCAGCTTCGGCTCCGGGACAAAAGGGCCCCAGCATTTT. As protein: CASSFGSGTKGPQHF.